Here is one T cell receptor beta chain with its context. These data come from a study of blood T cell repertoires in COVID-19. Overall study context: Italy, Spain and the United States were the sources of the convalescent and acute COVID-19 samples. T cells, B-cell-depleted T cells, or PBMCs supplied cDNA or gDNA.

Those who participated ranged in age from 18 to 89 years and resided in 20 to 30 US areas. Methods used by the authors: Reference gene primers were amplified, and this amplification served to estimate nucleated cell counts. The method was immunoSEQ multiplex PCR; TCRdb's version includes in-frame clones alone and lacks a portion of them. V, J and clone size are those of that table, while D and trimming were read from the DNA. The sample carries approximately 260,000 clones, around 86% recorded once. Germline V CDR1 and CDR2: SEHNR, FQNEAQ (reference sequence). The V gene end was trimmed by 4 bases and the J gene end by 7 bases; junction bases not matched to a gene: 9. CDR3 size: 15 residues.

Sequenced sample: PBMCs or T cells enriched from blood (not recorded which). The clonotype was recovered from a woman aged 40 to 50 with acute COVID-19. This chain links TRBV7-9 with TRBJ2-3; 9 bases align to TRBD2. For the CDR3, the DNA is TGTGCCAGCAGCTATCCCACTAGCGGGTCCAATACGCAGTATTTT. Amino acids: CASSYPTSGSNTQYF.